This note documents a single TCR beta chain sequence. Sequencing used immunoSEQ multiplex PCR; TCRdb keeps in-frame clones, though not all of them. The data contain about 140,000 clones, 90% of them singletons. The data were obtained in a study of T cell responses to AZD1222 COVID-19 vaccine. CDR1 and CDR2 (germline): SEHNR, FQNEAQ (reference sequence). Trimming at V came to 1 base and at J to 8 bases, leaving 12 bases not matched to a gene. The CDR3 contains 17 residues. The clonotype originates from an adult who received the AZD1222 COVID-19 vaccine. The V gene is TRBV7-9, the J gene TRBJ2-4; 9 bases map to TRBD1. The sequenced sample was peripheral blood, obtained 28 days after the second AZD1222 dose. The CDR3 loop reads CASSLGDGRDRDHIQYF. For the CDR3, the DNA is TGTGCCAGCAGCTTAGGGGATGGTCGGGACAGGGATCACATTCAGTACTTC.